Below, 24 T cell receptor beta chains from the same sample are listed, as sequenced in a study of blood T cell repertoires in COVID-19. Clones were sequenced by immunoSEQ multiplex PCR, and TCRdb holds only the in-frame ones, with some missing. This sample has some 210,000 clones, with around nine tenths found just once. The sample was peripheral blood. These receptors all stem from a woman aged 40 to 50 who had recovered from COVID-19.

This clone was found a few times. The gene calls are TRBV6-6 and TRBJ1-1; 8 bases are a match to TRBD1. The V gene end was trimmed by 8 bases and the J gene end by 3 bases; junction bases not matched to a gene: 14. CDR1 is MNHNY and CDR2 is SVGAGI in the germline V gene (reference sequence). This CDR3 region has 16 residues. CDR3 loop: CASYDRGMGSDTEAFF. CDR3 nucleotides: TGTGCCAGCTACGACAGGGGCATGGGCTCGGACACTGAAGCTTTCTTT.

The chain employs TRBV19 and TRBJ2-2; D is possibly TRBD2 (6 bases). With 6 bases removed from V and 5 bases from J, the gap between germline ends came to 13 bases. This CDR3 has 14 residues. Germline-derived CDR1 and CDR2 are LNHDA and SQIVND (reference sequence). This CDR3 is CASSVQGGTGELFF. Here the CDR3 DNA reads TGTGCCAGTAGCGTGCAAGGAGGGACCGGGGAGCTGTTTTTT.

This chain uses TRBV4-2 with TRBJ2-7; 8 bases align to TRBD2. J lost 4 bases, V lost 0 bases, and 8 bases had no gene match. CDR1 is LGHNA and CDR2 is YNFKEQ in the germline V gene. The CDR3 covers 16 residues. The CDR3 reads CASSQEWSSGTYEQYF. CDR3 nucleotides: TGTGCCAGCAGCCAAGAGTGGAGTAGCGGGACTTACGAGCAGTACTTC.

The chain is built from TRBV15 and TRBJ2-1; TRBD2 agrees at 7 bases. Trimming cost V 2 bases and J 7 bases; bases outside gene matches: 17. CDR3 size: 18 residues. The germline CDR1 and CDR2 sequences are LNHNV and YYDKDF (reference sequence). The CDR3 loop is CATSRLLLGTTSINEQFF. Written as DNA, the CDR3 is TGTGCCACCAGCAGACTATTACTAGGGACTACCTCTATTAATGAGCAGTTCTTC.

The rearrangement links TRBV4-1 to TRBJ2-5; the D is unclear. Trimming removed 3 bases from V and 1 base from J, with 15 bases in between. CDR1 is MGHRA and CDR2 is YSYEKL in the germline V gene. This CDR3 has 16 residues. CDR3 in DNA: TGCGCCAGCAGCCAGGAATGGGCTGGCATCCAAGAGACCCAGTACTTC. It is translated as CASSQEWAGIQETQYF.

This clone has more than one count but fewer than ten. V gene TRBV19 combines with J gene TRBJ1-1, with a weak D call TRBD1 (5 bases). Trimming stripped 5 bases from V and 13 bases from J, with 20 bases between. CDR1 is LNHDA and CDR2 is SQIVND in the germline V gene (reference sequence). CDR3 size: 13 residues. CDR3 nucleotides: TGTGCCAGTAGTCTACGGGACTTCCGGATTGGTTTCTTT. It encodes CASSLRDFRIGFF.

The chain has TRBV7-9 and TRBJ2-3, with 10 bases aligning to TRBD1. Germline V gives CDR1 SEHNR, CDR2 FQNEAQ (reference sequence). The V gene end was trimmed by 6 bases and the J gene end by 3 bases; junction bases not matched to a gene: 6. This CDR3 is 15 amino acids long. The CDR3: CASSRPGQGTDTQYF. The DNA for the CDR3 is TGTGCCAGCAGTCGTCCGGGACAGGGGACAGATACGCAGTATTTT.

The V call is TRBV6-5, the J call TRBJ2-7; TRBD2 agrees at 10 bases. The V segment lost 2 bases and the J segment 2 bases; nucleotides outside the gene matches: 6. Per germline, CDR1 MNHEY and CDR2 SVGAGI. The CDR3 has 16 amino acids. The CDR3 bases are TGTGCCAGCAGTTACGACCGGACTAGCGGACCCTACGAGCAGTACTTC. Its protein is CASSYDRTSGPYEQYF.

J is TRBJ2-5 and V is TRBV18; TRBD1 aligns across 7 bases. This CDR3 is 14 amino acids long. V gave up 6 bases and J gave up 2 bases; unmatched junction bases: 6. Per germline, CDR1 KGHSH and CDR2 LQKENI. CDR3 DNA: TGTGCCAGCTCGCCATCGGACAGGCAAGAGACCCAGTACTTC. Protein product: CASSPSDRQETQYF.

This chain joins TRBV28 and TRBJ1-6; no definite D call. The germline gives CDR1 MDHEN, CDR2 SYDVKM. V gave up 11 bases and J gave up 0 bases, with 17 bases separating them. This CDR3 has 16 amino acids. This CDR3 reads CAASGFRSSYNSPLHF. The CDR3 DNA follows: TGTGCCGCCAGCGGTTTCCGAAGCTCCTATAATTCACCCCTCCACTTT.

The chain joins TRBV5-8 to TRBJ1-1; D remains ambiguous. The CDR3 length is 15 residues. Germline V gene data show CDR1 as SGHTS and CDR2 as YDEGEE. With 4 bases removed from V and 0 bases from J, the gap between germline ends came to 13 bases. CDR3 amino acids: CASSLPGYMNTEAFF. For the CDR3, the DNA is TGTGCCAGCAGCCTACCGGGATACATGAACACTGAAGCTTTCTTT.

The V and J genes are TRBV19 and TRBJ2-3; perhaps TRBD1 as D (6 bases). CDR1 and CDR2 (germline): LNHDA, SQIVND (reference sequence). The CDR3 covers 16 residues. Trimming removed 6 bases from V and 0 bases from J, with 16 bases in between. CDR3 bases: TGTGCCAGTAGGCAACGGGACACGGCTAGCACAGATACGCAGTATTTT. Translated, it gives CASRQRDTASTDTQYF.

The chain joins TRBV2 to TRBJ1-3; D ambiguous. Germline CDR1 reads SNHLY; CDR2 reads FYNNEI. V lost 3 bases and J 1 base, leaving 7 bases between the germline ends. The CDR3 extends over 14 amino acids. CDR3 bases: TGTGCCAGCAGTGACCCGGGGTCTGGAAACACCATATATTTT. This gives the protein CASSDPGSGNTIYF.

The J gene is TRBJ2-1, the V gene TRBV19; 12 bases fit TRBD2. V was pared by 6 bases and J by 6 bases, with 3 bases of the junction left unmatched. The CDR3 totals 14 residues. In germline, CDR1 is LNHDA, CDR2 SQIVND (reference sequence). The CDR3 here is CASRTSGSFNEQFF. In nucleotides, the CDR3 is TGTGCCAGTAGGACTAGCGGGAGTTTCAATGAGCAGTTCTTC.

This chain joins TRBV5-1 and TRBJ2-1, with 12 nucleotides matching TRBD2. From germline, CDR1 is SGHRS and CDR2 YFSETQ. The CDR3 consists of 15 residues. The V segment lost 4 bases and the J segment 9 bases; nucleotides outside the gene matches: 8. This chain's CDR3 is CASSPAASGRGEQFF. CDR3 nucleotide sequence: TGCGCCAGCAGCCCGGCGGCTAGCGGGAGGGGTGAGCAGTTCTTC.

The chain employs TRBV6-1 and TRBJ1-5; D is perhaps TRBD1 (5 bases). The V end was cut by 0 bases, the J end by 9 bases, with 15 bases between. In germline, CDR1 is MNHNS, CDR2 SASEGT. This CDR3 comprises 15 residues. The CDR3 DNA follows: TGTGCCAGCAGTGAAGCAATACAGGTCGAATGGCCCCAGCATTTT. It codes for CASSEAIQVEWPQHF.

The gene calls are TRBV3-1 (or the pseudogene TRBV3-2) and TRBJ2-2, with 10 bases identical to TRBD2. The CDR3 totals 15 residues. Germline trimming cut 7 bases from V and 6 bases from J; bases unmatched to any gene: 8. The germline V gene encodes CDR1 LGHDT and CDR2 YNNKEL (reference sequence). The CDR3 coding sequence is TGTGCCAGCACGCCGGGACTAGCGTCATCCGGGGAGCTGTTTTTT. Translation gives CASTPGLASSGELFF.

V and J are TRBV7-9 and TRBJ1-5, with 7 bases aligning to TRBD1. V lost 0 bases and J lost 4; bases outside the gene matches: 3. The germline gives CDR1 SEHNR, CDR2 FQNEAQ (reference sequence). The CDR3 consists of 15 residues. In DNA form, the CDR3 reads TGTGCCAGCAGCTTAGCATCAGGGGGTAATCAGCCCCAGCATTTT. Translated, it gives CASSLASGGNQPQHF.

In its sample, this clone was seen once. The chain uses TRBV24-1 and TRBJ2-5; 8 nucleotides align to TRBD1. The CDR3 runs to 15 residues. The trim removed 3 bases at V and 4 bases at J, leaving 6 bases unmatched. Looked up from germline, CDR1 is KGHDR and CDR2 is SFDVKD. The CDR3 spells CATSDSTGGLETQYF. The CDR3, as DNA: TGTGCCACCAGTGATAGTACAGGGGGACTAGAGACCCAGTACTTC.

The chain combines TRBV7-9 with TRBJ2-5, with D possibly matching TRBD2 (5 bases). The CDR3 is made up of 12 amino acids. V lost 8 bases to trimming and J lost 7 bases, with 14 bases between them. Germline values: CDR1 SEHNR, CDR2 FQNEAQ (reference sequence). CDR3 sequence (DNA): TGTGCCAGCCAGACTACCGGGCCGACCCAGTACTTC. It specifies CASQTTGPTQYF.

The V gene is TRBV18, the J gene TRBJ2-3, with D perhaps matching TRBD2 (6 bases). The CDR3 length is 18 residues. Trimming took 3 bases from V and 2 from J, leaving 21 bases between them. The V gene's germline CDR1 is KGHSH and CDR2 LQKENI. CDR3 amino acids: CASSPYFGGIGNTDTQYF. CDR3 DNA: TGTGCCAGCTCACCTTACTTCGGGGGTATAGGAAACACAGATACGCAGTATTTT.

The genes are TRBV6-5 and TRBJ2-7; no firm D call. Germline V lookup: CDR1 MNHEY, CDR2 SVGAGI. The CDR3 totals 12 residues. V shed 6 bases and J shed 4 bases, with 10 bases lying between them. CDR3 protein: CASRTWAYEQYF. In DNA form, the CDR3 reads TGTGCCAGCAGGACCTGGGCTTACGAGCAGTACTTC.

The J gene is TRBJ1-5, the V gene TRBV7-9, with D maybe TRBD1 (5 bases). The germline V gene has CDR1 SEHNR and CDR2 FQNEAQ (reference sequence). The CDR3 loop spans 15 amino acids. V was trimmed by 1 base and J by 2 bases, leaving 9 bases between them. CDR3: CASSLEGLGNQPQHF. The CDR3 bases are TGTGCCAGCAGCTTAGAGGGGCTCGGCAATCAGCCCCAGCATTTT.

In this sample, this clone turned up a few times. This chain connects TRBV28 to TRBJ2-7, with 8 bases identical to TRBD2. Germline V gene sequence: CDR1 MDHEN, CDR2 SYDVKM. CDR3 size: 15 residues. V was clipped by 2 bases and J by 4 bases; unmatched bases: 7. The CDR3: CASSLTGLGGYEQYF. CDR3 in DNA: TGTGCCAGCAGTTTAACGGGACTAGGCGGGTACGAGCAGTACTTC. The full variable domain, rest sourced from reference TRBV28 and TRBJ2-7, is DVKVTQSSRYLVKRTGEKVFLECVQDMDHENMFWYRQDPGLGLRLIYFSYDVKMKEKGDIPEGYSVSREKKERFSLILESASTNQTSMYLCASSLTGLGGYEQYFGPGTRLTVT.